Listed below are T cell receptor beta chains from one sample, sequenced in a study of shared clonotypes between healthy human individuals. Clones were read by immunoSEQ multiplex PCR, and TCRdb kept only the in-frame ones, dropping some. The sample has roughly 2.6 million clones; 85% to 95% are singletons. The sample comprised naive CD4+ T cells sorted from blood. These receptors all come from a man aged 18 to 30 in good health. Each CDR3 is given with its conserved first and last residue. The D gene is left open where the match is weak. Only part of the rows carry a size: once, few, many, or a class if the clone is expanded.

V: TRBV18; size: -; J: TRBJ2-2; D: TRBD2; CDR3: CASSPASGGTNTGELFF; DNA: TGTGCCAGCTCCCCAGCGAGCGGGGGAACGAACACCGGGGAGCTGTTTTTT
V: TRBV10-3; size: -; J: TRBJ2-7; D: TRBD1; CDR3: CAIRSSGGPYEQYF; DNA: TGTGCCATCAGATCCTCAGGGGGCCCCTACGAGCAGTACTTC
V: TRBV10-1; size: -; J: TRBJ1-2; D: TRBD1; CDR3: CASSDGTGYGYTF; DNA: TGCGCCAGCAGTGATGGGACAGGCTATGGCTACACCTTC
V: TRBV20-1; size: -; J: TRBJ2-5; D: -; CDR3: CSDEETQYF; DNA: TGCAGTGATGAGGAGACCCAGTACTTC
V: TRBV6-5; size: -; J: TRBJ1-2; D: TRBD1; CDR3: CASSYSGQGVLGYTF; DNA: TGTGCCAGCAGTTACTCGGGACAGGGGGTTTTAGGCTACACCTTC
V: TRBV10-3; size: -; J: TRBJ2-7; D: TRBD1; CDR3: CAISPGQGGYEQYF; DNA: TGTGCCATCAGTCCGGGACAGGGGGGATACGAGCAGTACTTC
V: TRBV29-1; size: few; J: TRBJ1-6; D: -; CDR3: CSPSGSPLHF; DNA: TGCAGCCCGTCAGGGTCACCCCTCCACTTT
V: TRBV11-2; size: -; J: TRBJ2-1; D: -; CDR3: CASSRGWAGPFF; DNA: TGTGCCAGCAGTCGGGGATGGGCAGGGCCGTTCTTC
V: TRBV14; size: -; J: TRBJ2-3; D: TRBD2; CDR3: CASSRIAGSSTDTQYF; DNA: TGTGCCAGCAGCCGCATAGCGGGATCTAGCACAGATACGCAGTATTTT
V: TRBV19; size: -; J: TRBJ1-1; D: -; CDR3: CASSKQGLNTEAFF; DNA: TGTGCCAGTAGTAAACAGGGTTTGAACACTGAAGCTTTCTTT
V: TRBV6-1; size: once; J: TRBJ2-7; D: -; CDR3: CASSDQTGRHSYEQYF; DNA: TGTGCCAGCAGTGATCAGACGGGACGACACTCCTACGAGCAGTACTTC
V: TRBV4-1; size: -; J: TRBJ2-2; D: TRBD1; CDR3: CASSHPQGAHTGELFF; DNA: TGCGCCAGCAGCCACCCACAGGGGGCGCACACCGGGGAGCTGTTTTTT
V: TRBV7-2; size: -; J: TRBJ2-1; D: -; CDR3: CASRISVAGVKSGDNEQFF; DNA: TGTGCCAGCCGAATCTCGGTGGCGGGCGTCAAAAGTGGCGACAATGAGCAGTTCTTC
V: TRBV4-3; size: -; J: TRBJ1-5; D: TRBD1; CDR3: CASSQESRGQPQHF; DNA: TGCGCCAGCAGCCAAGAGAGCAGGGGGCAGCCCCAGCATTTT
V: TRBV7-2; size: -; J: TRBJ2-3; D: TRBD2; CDR3: CASSLGPAGGWDTQYF; DNA: TGTGCCAGCAGCTTAGGTCCAGCGGGAGGATGGGATACGCAGTATTTT
V: TRBV7-3; size: -; J: TRBJ1-2; D: TRBD1; CDR3: CASSRDRAYGYTF; DNA: TGTGCCAGCAGCCGGGACAGGGCCTATGGCTACACCTTC
V: TRBV15; size: -; J: TRBJ2-3; D: -; CDR3: CATRGVGDTQYF; DNA: TGTGCCACCAGAGGGGTGGGAGATACGCAGTATTTT
V: TRBV12-5; size: -; J: TRBJ2-4; D: -; CDR3: CASGLGGDRNIQYF; DNA: TGTGCTAGTGGTTTAGGGGGGGACCGAAACATTCAGTACTTC
V: TRBV7-2; size: -; J: TRBJ2-1; D: TRBD2; CDR3: CASSDGSGRALNEQFF; DNA: TGTGCCAGCAGCGACGGAAGCGGGAGGGCCCTCAATGAGCAGTTCTTC
V: TRBV19; size: -; J: TRBJ1-5; D: -; CDR3: CASSIRGGAQPQHF; DNA: TGTGCCAGTAGTATTCGGGGAGGAGCCCAGCCCCAGCATTTT
V: TRBV6-1; size: -; J: TRBJ1-1; D: TRBD1; CDR3: CASTLGQGLNTEAFF; DNA: TGTGCCAGCACCCTAGGACAGGGACTGAACACTGAAGCTTTCTTT
V: TRBV6-6; size: -; J: TRBJ1-1; D: -; CDR3: CASSYPGVTEAFF; DNA: TGTGCCAGCAGTTACCCTGGGGTCACTGAAGCTTTCTTT
V: TRBV19; size: -; J: TRBJ1-5; D: -; CDR3: CASSPGNGNQPQHF; DNA: TGTGCCAGTAGTCCCGGGAACGGGAATCAGCCCCAGCATTTT
V: TRBV12-5; size: -; J: TRBJ2-5; D: -; CDR3: CASGSNRGRSRETQYF; DNA: TGTGCTAGTGGTTCAAACCGTGGACGGTCACGCGAGACCCAGTACTTC
V: TRBV11-2; size: -; J: TRBJ1-6; D: -; CDR3: CASSLDVRNSPLHF; DNA: TGTGCCAGCAGCTTAGATGTCAGGAATTCACCCCTCCACTTT
V: TRBV7-3; size: -; J: TRBJ2-1; D: -; CDR3: CASSLTSYNEQFF; DNA: TGTGCCAGCAGCTTAACCTCATACAATGAGCAGTTCTTC
V: TRBV5-5; size: -; J: TRBJ1-2; D: TRBD1; CDR3: CASSLRGYYGYTF; DNA: TGTGCCAGCAGCCTCAGGGGGTACTATGGCTACACCTTC
V: TRBV5-4; size: -; J: TRBJ1-1; D: -; CDR3: CASLPAPTLLGTEAFF; DNA: TGTGCCAGCCTGCCGGCCCCGACACTTCTTGGCACTGAAGCTTTCTTT
V: TRBV7-9; size: -; J: TRBJ1-4; D: -; CDR3: CASSKREEKLFF; DNA: TGTGCCAGCAGCAAAAGGGAGGAAAAACTGTTTTTT
V: TRBV19; size: few; J: TRBJ1-1; D: -; CDR3: CASSIYLNTEAFF; DNA: TGTGCCAGTAGTATATACCTGAACACTGAAGCTTTCTTT
V: TRBV6-5; size: -; J: TRBJ1-3; D: -; CDR3: CASSYSRQVSGNTIYF; DNA: TGTGCCAGCAGTTACTCAAGACAGGTCTCTGGAAACACCATATATTTT
V: TRBV7-9; size: -; J: TRBJ1-4; D: -; CDR3: CASSLTSGSEKLFF; DNA: TGTGCCAGCAGCTTAACGTCAGGGAGTGAAAAACTGTTTTTT
V: TRBV6-5; size: -; J: TRBJ2-3; D: -; CDR3: CASSYGLPPITDTQYF; DNA: TGTGCCAGCAGTTACGGACTTCCCCCCATCACAGATACGCAGTATTTT
V: TRBV6-6; size: once; J: TRBJ1-1; D: -; CDR3: CASSYSAGNTEAFF; DNA: TGTGCCAGCAGTTACTCGGCAGGGAACACTGAAGCTTTCTTT
V: TRBV7-2; size: -; J: TRBJ2-3; D: -; CDR3: CASSPQRVTDTQYF; DNA: TGTGCCAGCAGCCCTCAGCGGGTCACAGATACGCAGTATTTT
V: TRBV11-2; size: -; J: TRBJ2-1; D: TRBD2; CDR3: CASSLEPGLAGDPYNEQFF; DNA: TGTGCCAGCAGCTTAGAGCCAGGACTAGCGGGGGACCCCTACAATGAGCAGTTCTTC
V: TRBV11-2; size: -; J: TRBJ1-3; D: TRBD1; CDR3: CASSPTTGTPGNTIYF; DNA: TGTGCCAGCAGCCCCACGACAGGGACCCCTGGAAACACCATATATTTT
V: TRBV20-1; size: -; J: TRBJ2-7; D: -; CDR3: CSASPSYEQYF; DNA: TGCAGTGCCAGCCCGTCCTACGAGCAGTACTTC
V: TRBV18; size: -; J: TRBJ2-5; D: -; CDR3: CASSPGAQETQYF; DNA: TGTGCCAGCTCGCCGGGAGCCCAAGAGACCCAGTACTTC
V: TRBV28; size: -; J: TRBJ2-7; D: TRBD2; CDR3: CASSLGGAGSSYEQYF; DNA: TGTGCCAGCAGTTTAGGTGGAGCGGGGAGCTCCTACGAGCAGTACTTC
V: TRBV28; size: -; J: TRBJ1-6; D: -; CDR3: CASGRGTYNSPLHF; DNA: TGTGCCAGCGGCCGAGGGACCTATAATTCACCCCTCCACTTT